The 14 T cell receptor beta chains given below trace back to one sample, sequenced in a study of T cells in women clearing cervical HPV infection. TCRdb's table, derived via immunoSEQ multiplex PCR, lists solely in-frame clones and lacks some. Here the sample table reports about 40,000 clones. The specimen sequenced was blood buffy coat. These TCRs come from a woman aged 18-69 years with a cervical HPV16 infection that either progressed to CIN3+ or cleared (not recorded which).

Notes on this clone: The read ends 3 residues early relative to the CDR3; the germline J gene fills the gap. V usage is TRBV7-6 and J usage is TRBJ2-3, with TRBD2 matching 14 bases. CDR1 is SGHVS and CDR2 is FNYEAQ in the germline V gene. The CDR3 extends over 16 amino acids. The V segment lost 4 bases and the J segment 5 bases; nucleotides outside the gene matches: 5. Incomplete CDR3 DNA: TGTGCCAGCAGCTCGACTAGCGGGGGGGCAAAAGATACG. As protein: CASSSTSGGAKDT. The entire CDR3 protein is CASSSTSGGAKDTQYF.

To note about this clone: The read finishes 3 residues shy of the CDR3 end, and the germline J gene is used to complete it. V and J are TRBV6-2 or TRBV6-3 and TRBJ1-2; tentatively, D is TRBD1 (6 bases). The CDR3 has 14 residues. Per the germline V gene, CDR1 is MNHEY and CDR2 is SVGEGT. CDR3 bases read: TGTGCCAGCAGTTCTTACAGGGTCGGGTACGGG. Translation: CASSSYRVGYG. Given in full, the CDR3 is CASSSYRVGYGYTF.

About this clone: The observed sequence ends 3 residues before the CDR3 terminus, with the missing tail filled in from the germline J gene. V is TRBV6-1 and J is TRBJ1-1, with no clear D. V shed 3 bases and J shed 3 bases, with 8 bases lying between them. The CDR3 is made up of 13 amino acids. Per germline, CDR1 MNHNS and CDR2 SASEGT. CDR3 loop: CASSDQYYTEAFF. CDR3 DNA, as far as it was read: TGTGCCAGCAGTGATCAATACTACACTGAA.

The CDR3 DNA, read in part, is TGTGCCAGCAGCTTAGAAGTAGGGGCGTCAGGGGCCAACGTC. Amino acid sequence: CASSLEVGASGANV. The full CDR3 sequence reads CASSLEVGASGANVLTF. The chain links TRBV7-6 to TRBJ2-6; possible D gene TRBD1, 5 bases. The CDR3 extends 3 residues past the end of the read, so its final part is completed from the germline J gene. CDR1 is SGHVS and CDR2 is FNYEAQ in the germline V gene. The V end was cut by 1 base, the J end by 4 bases, with 14 bases between. The CDR3 has 17 residues.

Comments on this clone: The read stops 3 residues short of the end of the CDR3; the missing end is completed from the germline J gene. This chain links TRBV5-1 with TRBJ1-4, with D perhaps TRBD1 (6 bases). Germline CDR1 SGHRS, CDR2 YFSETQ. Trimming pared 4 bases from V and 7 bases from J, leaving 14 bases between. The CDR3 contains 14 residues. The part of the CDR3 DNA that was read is TGCGCCAGCAGCCTCGGACAGTTGGGTGAAAAA. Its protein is CASSLGQLGEK. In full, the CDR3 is CASSLGQLGEKLFF.

CDR3: CASSQVREGVYEQYF. The sequenced CDR3 bases are TGTGCCAGCAGCCAGGTGAGGGAGGGGGTCTACGAG. The V gene is TRBV7-9, the J gene TRBJ2-7; D is perhaps TRBD2 (7 bases). The CDR3 end is not reached by the read, which stops 3 residues before it; the germline J gene fills it in. CDR3 size: 15 residues. V was pared by 5 bases and J by 3 bases, with 17 bases between. Germline loops: CDR1 SEHNR, CDR2 FQNEAQ (reference sequence).

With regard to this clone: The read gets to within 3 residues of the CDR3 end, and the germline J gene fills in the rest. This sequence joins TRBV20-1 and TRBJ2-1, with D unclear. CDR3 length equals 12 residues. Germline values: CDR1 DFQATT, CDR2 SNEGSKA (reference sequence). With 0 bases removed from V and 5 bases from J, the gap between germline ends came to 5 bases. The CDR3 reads CSAREINNEQFF. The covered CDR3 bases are TGCAGTGCTAGAGAAATAAACAATGAG.

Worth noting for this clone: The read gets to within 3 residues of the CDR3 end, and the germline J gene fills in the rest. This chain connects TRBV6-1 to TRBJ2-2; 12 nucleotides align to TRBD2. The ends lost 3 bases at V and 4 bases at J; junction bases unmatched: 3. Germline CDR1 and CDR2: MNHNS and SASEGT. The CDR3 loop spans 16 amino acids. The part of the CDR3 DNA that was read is TGTGCCAGCAGTGATCAACTAGCGGGAGGCACCGGGGAG. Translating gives CASSDQLAGGTGE. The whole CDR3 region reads CASSDQLAGGTGELFF.

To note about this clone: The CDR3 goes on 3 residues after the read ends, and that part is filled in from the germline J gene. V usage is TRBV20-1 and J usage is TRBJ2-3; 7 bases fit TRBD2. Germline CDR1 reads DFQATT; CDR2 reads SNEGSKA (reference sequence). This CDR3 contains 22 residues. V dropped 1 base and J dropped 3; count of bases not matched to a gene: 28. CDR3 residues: CSARAWKLGVIGERGSTDTQYF. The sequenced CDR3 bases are TGCAGTGCTAGAGCCTGGAAACTCGGAGTCATCGGTGAGCGGGGCTCAACAGATACG.

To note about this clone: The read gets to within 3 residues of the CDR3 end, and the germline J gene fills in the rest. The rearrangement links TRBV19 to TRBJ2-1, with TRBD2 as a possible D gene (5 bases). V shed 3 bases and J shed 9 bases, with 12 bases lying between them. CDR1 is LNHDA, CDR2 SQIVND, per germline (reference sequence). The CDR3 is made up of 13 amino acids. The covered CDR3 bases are TGTGCCAGTAGTATTGACTTAGCGAGTGAG. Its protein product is CASSIDLASE. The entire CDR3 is CASSIDLASEQFF.

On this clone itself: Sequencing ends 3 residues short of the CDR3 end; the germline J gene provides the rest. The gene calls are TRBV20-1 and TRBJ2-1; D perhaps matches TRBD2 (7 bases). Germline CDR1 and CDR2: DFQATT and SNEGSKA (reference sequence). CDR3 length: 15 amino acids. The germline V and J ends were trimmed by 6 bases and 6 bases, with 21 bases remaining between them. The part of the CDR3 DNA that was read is TGCAGTGCCCCTGGAGGGGGGGCCCACGGCAATGAG. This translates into CSAPGGGAHGNE. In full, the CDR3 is CSAPGGGAHGNEQFF.

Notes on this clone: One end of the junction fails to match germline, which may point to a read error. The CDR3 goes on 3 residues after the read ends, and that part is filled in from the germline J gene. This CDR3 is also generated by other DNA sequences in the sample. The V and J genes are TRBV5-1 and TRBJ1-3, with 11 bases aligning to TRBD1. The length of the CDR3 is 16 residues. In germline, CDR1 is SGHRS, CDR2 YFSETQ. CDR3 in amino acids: CASSLGTGGSGNTIYF. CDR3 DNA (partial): TGCGCCAGCAGCTTGGGGACAGGGGGCTCTGGAAACACG.

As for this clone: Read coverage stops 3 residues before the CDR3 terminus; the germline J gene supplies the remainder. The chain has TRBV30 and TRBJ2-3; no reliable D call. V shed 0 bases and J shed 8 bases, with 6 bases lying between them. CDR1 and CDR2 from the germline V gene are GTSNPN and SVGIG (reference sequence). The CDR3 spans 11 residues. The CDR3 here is CAWSVEGTQYF. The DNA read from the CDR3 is TGTGCCTGGAGTGTCGAAGGTACG. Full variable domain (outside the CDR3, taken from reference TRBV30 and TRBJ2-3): SQTIHQWPATLVQPVGSPLSLECTVEGTSNPNLYWYRQAAGRGLQLLFYSVGIGQISSEVPQNLSASRPQDRQFILSSKKLLLSDSGFYLCAWSVEGTQYFGPGTRLTVL.

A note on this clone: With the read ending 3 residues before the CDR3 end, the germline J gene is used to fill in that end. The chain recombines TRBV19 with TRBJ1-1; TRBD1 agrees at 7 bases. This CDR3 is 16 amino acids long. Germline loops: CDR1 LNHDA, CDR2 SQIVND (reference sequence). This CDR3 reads CASSIKGRDRALGAFF. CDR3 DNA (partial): TGTGCCAGTAGTATAAAGGGACGAGACAGGGCCCTCGGG. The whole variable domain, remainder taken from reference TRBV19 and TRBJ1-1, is DGGITQSPKYLFRKEGQNVTLSCEQNLNHDAMYWYRQDPGQGLRLIYYSQIVNDFQKGDIAEGYSVSREKKESFPLTVTSAQKNPTAFYLCASSIKGRDRALGAFFGQGTRLTVV.